The rows below give T cell receptor beta chains drawn from one sample of a study of cytomegalovirus exposure and HLA in healthy donors. The method was immunoSEQ multiplex PCR; TCRdb's version includes in-frame clones alone and lacks a portion of them. The data show about 130,000 clones, with around 8.5% seen just once and 5.5% held by the top ten. The sequenced material came from PBMCs. These receptors were obtained from a man between 40 and 49 years old in good health and CMV-seronegative. Both conserved end residues are part of each CDR3. The D gene is left open where the match is weak. Part of the rows lack a size; the others show once, few, many or a class for expanded clones.

D	V	size	J	DNA	CDR3
TRBD1	TRBV4-3	few	TRBJ2-5	TGCGCCAGCAGCCCGGACAGGGGCAATACCCAGTACTTC	CASSPDRGNTQYF
.	TRBV6-6	few	TRBJ2-7	TGTGCCAGCAGTTACTCCCCATGGGACTTGCAGTACTTC	CASSYSPWDLQYF
.	TRBV11-2	few	TRBJ2-5	TGTGCCAGCAGCTTAACCGGGGGCCAAGAGACCCAGTACTTC	CASSLTGGQETQYF
TRBD1	TRBV15	.	TRBJ1-2	TGTGCCACCAGCAGAGTTCCCCCTCCTCAGGACAGGAGGAAGTATGGCTACACCTTC	CATSRVPPPQDRRKYGYTF
TRBD2	TRBV4-1	few	TRBJ2-5	TGCGCCAGCAGCCCATGGGACTATCCTGGGGAGACCCAGTACTTC	CASSPWDYPGETQYF
.	TRBV4-1	.	TRBJ2-2	TGCGCCAGCAGTCCCCACGGGGCCGGGGAGCTGTTTTTT	CASSPHGAGELFF
.	TRBV6-1	.	TRBJ2-3	TGTGCCAGCAGTGAAGGGTTGGCAACAGATACGCAGTATTTT	CASSEGLATDTQYF
.	TRBV6-5	.	TRBJ1-2	TGTGCCAGCAGTCCGTTTAGGGGTCCTAACTATGGCTACACCTTC	CASSPFRGPNYGYTF
.	TRBV6-6	.	TRBJ1-6	TGTGCCAGCACCCCGCGGGGTTCGAGTTCACCCCTCCACTTT	CASTPRGSSSPLHF
.	TRBV9	.	TRBJ2-5	TGTGCCAGCAGCGTGGCCCCGTACCAAGAGACCCAGTACTTC	CASSVAPYQETQYF
TRBD2	TRBV4-2	.	TRBJ2-2	TGTGCCAGCAGCCAAGGGCTAGCGGGGGGCCACACCGGGGAGCTGTTTTTT	CASSQGLAGGHTGELFF
.	TRBV23-1	.	TRBJ1-6	TGCGCCAGCAGTCAATCGAGGCAGATCTATAATTCCCCCCTCCACTTT	CASSQSRQIYNSPLHF
.	TRBV6-5	.	TRBJ2-2	TGTGCCAGCAGTCTGCAGGGCACCGGGGAGCTGTTTTTT	CASSLQGTGELFF
TRBD1	TRBV2	.	TRBJ1-2	TGTGCCAGCAGTGACTTGACAGGGAACTATGGCTACACCTTC	CASSDLTGNYGYTF
TRBD2	TRBV19	few	TRBJ2-3	TGTGCCAGTAGACTGGGGACTAGAGGCACAGATACGCAGTATTTT	CASRLGTRGTDTQYF
.	TRBV5-1	.	TRBJ2-6	TGCGCCAGCAGCATGGACAGATCTGGGGCCAACGTCCTGACTTTC	CASSMDRSGANVLTF
.	TRBV28	few	TRBJ1-2	TGTGCCAGCAGTTCCCTGCGGTTGAATGGCTACACCTTC	CASSSLRLNGYTF
TRBD1	TRBV18	.	TRBJ1-1	TGTGCCAGCTCGGGAGGACAGGCGGGCACTGAAGCTTTCTTT	CASSGGQAGTEAFF
.	TRBV29-1	.	TRBJ1-2	TGCAGCGTTGACACTAGCAATGGCTACACCTTC	CSVDTSNGYTF
.	TRBV7-9	.	TRBJ2-5	TGTGCCAGCAGCTTCCAACCGACAACGCCCCAAGAGACCCAGTACTTC	CASSFQPTTPQETQYF
TRBD2	TRBV4-3	.	TRBJ2-1	TGCGCCAGCAGCCACGGGACTAGCGGGGGGTGGAATGAGCAGTTCTTC	CASSHGTSGGWNEQFF
TRBD2	TRBV5-1	few	TRBJ2-7	TGCGCCAGCAGCCCCTTAGCGGGGAACGTCGAGCAGTACTTC	CASSPLAGNVEQYF
TRBD1	TRBV13	.	TRBJ1-4	TGTGCCAGCAGCTTAAGGCAGGGGGGTGAAAAACTGTTTTTT	CASSLRQGGEKLFF
.	TRBV7-9	.	TRBJ1-1	TGTGCCAGCAGCCCCCTATTGGGCATGAACACTGAAGCTTTCTTT	CASSPLLGMNTEAFF
.	TRBV11-2	.	TRBJ2-4	TGTGCCAGCAGCTTAGATGGACCCGGGGGCATTCAGTACTTC	CASSLDGPGGIQYF
TRBD1	TRBV9	few	TRBJ2-3	TGTGCCACCGGACCGGGACAGCGCACAGATACGCAGTATTTT	CATGPGQRTDTQYF
TRBD1	TRBV5-4	.	TRBJ2-7	TGTGCCAGCAGCGGGGGGACAGGGGGCTCCTACGAGCAGTACTTC	CASSGGTGGSYEQYF
.	TRBV6-5	many	TRBJ2-1	TGTGCCAGCAGACTGGACAGTTGGAATGAGCAGTTCTTC	CASRLDSWNEQFF
.	TRBV4-2	.	TRBJ1-1	TGTGCCAGCAGCGAAGCCCAGGGAAAGACCAACATGAACACTGAAGCTTTCTTT	CASSEAQGKTNMNTEAFF
.	TRBV7-2	few	TRBJ2-2	TGTGCCAGCAGCTTAGTTTCCCTAGTGAGGTCCGGGGAGCTGTTTTTT	CASSLVSLVRSGELFF
TRBD1	TRBV7-9	few	TRBJ2-7	TGTGCCAGCAGCTGGACAGGGAACGAGCAGTACTTC	CASSWTGNEQYF
TRBD1	TRBV9	.	TRBJ2-1	TGTGCCAGCAGCCCCGGGACAGGGTCTGAGCAGTTCTTC	CASSPGTGSEQFF
TRBD1	TRBV6-6	.	TRBJ1-5	TGTGCCAGCAGGGACAGGGGAAATCAGCCCCAGCATTTT	CASRDRGNQPQHF
TRBD1	TRBV5-6	.	TRBJ2-3	TGTGCCAGCAGCTACCCCCCAGGGGACAGTACGCAGTATTTT	CASSYPPGDSTQYF
TRBD1	TRBV6-1	few	TRBJ2-1	TGTGCCAGCAGTGGGGACAGAAGCTCCTACAATGAGCAGTTCTTC	CASSGDRSSYNEQFF
.	TRBV7-2	.	TRBJ2-5	TGTGCCAGCAGCTCTGGGTGGGGCGACGGAGAGACCCAGTACTTC	CASSSGWGDGETQYF
.	TRBV11-3	many	TRBJ2-1	TGTGCCAGCAGCCCGACACTTAGCGGAGGAGAGCAGTTCTTC	CASSPTLSGGEQFF
TRBD2	TRBV6-4	.	TRBJ2-3	TGTGCCAGCAGTGCCGGGGGGGCCACAGATACGCAGTATTTT	CASSAGGATDTQYF
TRBD1	TRBV2	.	TRBJ1-3	TGTGCCAGCAGTGCCCGACAGGGGCCAGGAAACACCATATATTTT	CASSARQGPGNTIYF
.	TRBV19	few	TRBJ2-7	TGTGCCAGTAGCGGGGGGCCCTGGGTCAGGGACGAGCAGTACTTC	CASSGGPWVRDEQYF
.	TRBV19	.	TRBJ2-7	TGTGCCAGTAGTACTGCAGGGTTCGAGCAGTACTTC	CASSTAGFEQYF